This is a list of T cell receptor beta chains from one sample in a study of T-cell reconstitution after alpha-beta-depleted transplantation in children. TCRdb re-called the PCR reads through MiXCR, storing one row per CDR3 protein. Among some 390,000 distinct CDR3 sequences listed, 20% were seen once. The sample here was PBMCs from the stem cell graft donor, taken from the stem cell graft. The receptors here all came from a human donor who donated a stem cell graft to a child with acute myeloid leukemia. Both conserved end residues are part of each CDR3. D genes are given only for firm matches. Part of the rows lack a size; the others show once, few, many or a class for expanded clones.

TRBD2 few TRBJ2-7 TRBV30 TGTGCCTGGAGTGTATGGCGGGAGGAAACCTACGAGCAGTACTTC CAWSVWREETYEQYF
TRBD1 many TRBJ2-3 TRBV6-1 TGTGCCAGCAGAAGACAGGGTAGGACAGATACGCAGTATTTT CASRRQGRTDTQYF
NA many TRBJ1-4 TRBV29-1 TGCAGCGTCTTAGACGGCGGGCGAAAACTGTTTTTT CSVLDGGRKLFF
NA many TRBJ2-7 TRBV29-1 TGCAGCGTTGGAACTGCTCCCTACGAGCAGTACTTC CSVGTAPYEQYF
NA NA TRBJ1-6 TRBV18 TGTGCCAGCTCACGGGAGTTCAATTCACCCCTCCACTTT CASSREFNSPLHF
TRBD2 NA TRBJ2-7 TRBV6-5 TGTGCCAGCAGTTACCTCCCCGGGACTAGCGGGAGAATTGCCTACGAGCAGTACTTC CASSYLPGTSGRIAYEQYF
NA many TRBJ2-7 TRBV20-1 TGCAGTGCTTGGAGGCCAGCGGCGAGCTCCTACGAGCAGTACTTC CSAWRPAASSYEQYF
TRBD2 NA TRBJ2-2 TRBV5-1 TGCGCCAGCAGGGCAACTAGCGGGCTAACGGCCGGGGAGCTGTTTTTT CASRATSGLTAGELFF
NA few TRBJ1-2 TRBV12-3/TRBV12-4 TGTGCCAGCAGTGTCATGATGGGGCAGGGGTTGCGTGGCTACACCTTC CASSVMMGQGLRGYTF
TRBD1 NA TRBJ1-1 TRBV5-1 TGCGCCAGCAGCCCGGACAGGGGAAATGAAGCTTTCTTT CASSPDRGNEAFF
NA NA TRBJ1-1 TRBV11-2 TGTGCCAGCAGCTTAATAACAGCTGAAGCTTTCTTT CASSLITAEAFF
NA few TRBJ1-1 TRBV20-1 TGCAGTGCTAGAAACAGGATTAACGCTGAAGCTTTCTTT CSARNRINAEAFF
NA few TRBJ1-2 TRBV10-1 TGCGCCAGCAGTGAGTACAGAACCTATGGCTACACCTTC CASSEYRTYGYTF
TRBD2 NA TRBJ2-1 TRBV2 TGTGCCAGCACCACACTAGCGGGAGGCTACAATGAGCAGTTCTTC CASTTLAGGYNEQFF
NA NA TRBJ1-5 TRBV10-3 TGTGCCATCAGTGAGTCGTCTGATAGCAATCAGCCCCAGCATTTT CAISESSDSNQPQHF
NA NA TRBJ2-5 TRBV5-6 TGTGCCAGCACTCCAAGGGACACAGTAGAGACCCAGTACTTC CASTPRDTVETQYF
NA few TRBJ2-7 TRBV4-1 TGCGCCAGCAGCCCGAGGGAGGTGGAAGACGAGCAGTACTTC CASSPREVEDEQYF
NA few TRBJ1-2 TRBV29-1 TGCAGCGTTGAGAGTGGGGGCGACTATGGCTACACCTTC CSVESGGDYGYTF
TRBD2 NA TRBJ2-1 TRBV7-2 TGTGCCAGCAGCCCGACTTTAGGGACTAGGCCTTACAATGAGCAGTTCTTC CASSPTLGTRPYNEQFF
NA NA TRBJ1-5 TRBV12-3/TRBV12-4 TGTGCCAGCAGTTTTGACGGAAGCAATCAGCCCCAGCATTTT CASSFDGSNQPQHF
NA few TRBJ2-7 TRBV7-9 TGTGCCAGCAGCTCGGACGGCTACGAGCAGTACTTC CASSSDGYEQYF
TRBD2 few TRBJ2-1 TRBV13 TGTGCCAGCAGACCCACTAGCGGAGGATCCAATGAGCAGTTCTTC CASRPTSGGSNEQFF
TRBD2 NA TRBJ2-7 TRBV7-9 TGTGCCAGCAGCCTAGGACTAGCGGGAGCGAACGAGCAGTACTTC CASSLGLAGANEQYF
TRBD2 many TRBJ2-4 TRBV20-1 TGCAGTGCTCCGGGTTCAGCGGGGGCGAGGACCAAAAACATTCAGTACTTC CSAPGSAGARTKNIQYF
TRBD1 NA TRBJ1-5 TRBV11-1 TGTGCCAGCAGCTTAGTAGGACAGGGTTCCAATCAGCCCCAGCATTTT CASSLVGQGSNQPQHF